Listed here are 17 T cell receptor beta chains from one sample, sequenced in a study of STAT5B mutations in CD4+ large granular lymphocyte leukemia (dated by TCRdb to the early 2020s). Libraries were made using the immunoSEQ multiplex PCR assay. TCRdb mirrors the immuneACCESS table, restricted to in-frame sequences. Some clones are absent from its copies; in checked studies, under half trace to an unresolved V gene, and the reason for the others is unknown. The sample table holds nearly 30,000 clones, of which roughly 80% were seen once. Of the sample, about 6% falls within the top ten clones. Sequenced: CD4+ T cells from blood buffy coats. These receptor sequences come from a human donor in good health.

The CDR3 DNA is TGTGCCAGCAGTGGGTTTAATGAGCAGTTCTTC. This sequence encodes CASSGFNEQFF. The rearrangement joins TRBV6-1 to TRBJ2-1; D remains unclear. The CDR3 consists of 11 residues. From germline, CDR1 is MNHNS and CDR2 SASEGT. Trimming pared 4 bases from V and 7 bases from J, leaving 5 bases between.

The chain combines TRBV2 with TRBJ2-5; no clear D gene. This CDR3 spans 12 amino acids. Trimming stripped 11 bases from V and 4 bases from J, with 14 bases between. CDR1 and CDR2 from the germline V gene are SNHLY and FYNNEI. The CDR3 sequence is CAYSNPPETQYF. DNA for the CDR3: TGTGCCTACAGCAACCCCCCAGAGACCCAGTACTTC. Full variable domain (outside the CDR3, taken from reference TRBV2 and TRBJ2-5): EPEVTQTPSHQVTQMGQEVILRCVPISNHLYFYWYRQILGQKVEFLVSFYNNEISEKSEIFDDQFSVERPDGSNFTLKIRSTKLEDSAMYFCAYSNPPETQYFGPGTRLLVL.

Written as DNA, the CDR3 is TGTGCCAGTAGTCAGGGGGCAGTCTATGGCTACACCTTC. Its translation is CASSQGAVYGYTF. The rearrangement uses TRBV19 and TRBJ1-2; the match to TRBD1 covers 8 bases. CDR1 and CDR2 (germline): LNHDA, SQIVND (reference sequence). The CDR3 loop spans 13 amino acids. The ends lost 5 bases at V and 4 bases at J; junction bases unmatched: 3.

The chain carries TRBV6-1 and TRBJ1-2; D is perhaps TRBD1 (6 bases). The germline V and J ends were trimmed by 6 bases and 7 bases, with 15 bases remaining between them. The germline V gene encodes CDR1 MNHNS and CDR2 SASEGT. The CDR3 has 13 residues. The CDR3 nucleotides are TGTGCCAGCAGGTCCCGGGACATCGGTGGCTACACCTTC. It is translated as CASRSRDIGGYTF.

A word on this clone: An end of the junction does not agree with germline; a read error may underlie this. The chain couples TRBV7-7 to TRBJ2-5, with 11 positions matching TRBD2. This CDR3 is 18 amino acids long. CDR1 SSHAT and CDR2 FNYEAQ come from the germline V gene (reference sequence). The CDR3 loop is CASSRQLAGGPGGETQYF. For the CDR3, the DNA is TGTGCTAGCAGCCGCCAATTAGCGGGGGGGCCAGGAGGCGAGACCCAGTACTTC.

In its sample, this clone was seen a few times. The chain is built from TRBV29-1 and TRBJ2-2, with D unresolved. The CDR3 consists of 14 residues. In germline, CDR1 is SQVTM, CDR2 ANQGSEA. With 5 bases removed from V and 1 base from J, the gap between germline ends came to 11 bases. CDR3 amino acids: CSVQAQVNTGELFF. The CDR3 DNA sequence: TGCAGCGTTCAGGCGCAGGTGAACACCGGGGAGCTGTTTTTT.

The rearrangement joins TRBV18 to TRBJ2-7, with D unresolved. The CDR3 is made up of 13 amino acids. CDR1 is KGHSH and CDR2 is LQKENI in the germline V gene. V gave up 0 bases and J gave up 3 bases, with 6 bases separating them. CDR3 DNA: TGTGCCAGCTCACCACCGGCCGTCTACGAGCAGTACTTC. Its protein product is CASSPPAVYEQYF.

The CDR3 sequence: CASSEPGGSSYNEQFF. CDR3 coding DNA: TGCGCCAGCAGTGAGCCGGGCGGAAGCTCCTACAATGAGCAGTTCTTC. The chain is built from TRBV10-1 and TRBJ2-1; no reliable D call. The germline V gene has CDR1 WNHNN and CDR2 SYGVQD (reference sequence). This CDR3 comprises 16 residues. V lost 2 bases to trimming and J lost 0 bases, with 11 bases between them.

The chain combines TRBV28 with TRBJ2-1; D unresolved. V was shortened by 7 bases and J by 4 bases, with 5 bases between the two germline ends. Looked up from germline, CDR1 is MDHEN and CDR2 is SYDVKM. This CDR3 is built from 11 residues. The CDR3 here is CASTKYNEQFF. CDR3 nucleotide sequence: TGTGCCAGCACCAAGTACAATGAGCAGTTCTTC. The full variable domain, completed using reference TRBV28 and TRBJ2-1, is DVKVTQSSRYLVKRTGEKVFLECVQDMDHENMFWYRQDPGLGLRLIYFSYDVKMKEKGDIPEGYSVSREKKERFSLILESASTNQTSMYLCASTKYNEQFFGPGTRLTVL.

This clone has just a few counts. The genes are TRBV6-5 and TRBJ2-1; 8 nucleotides match TRBD2. CDR3 length: 12 residues. V shed 1 base and J 15 bases; nucleotides not matched to a gene: 5. Germline-derived CDR1 and CDR2 are MNHEY and SVGAGI. Here the CDR3 reads CASSYLGLDLFF. The DNA of the CDR3 is TGTGCCAGCAGTTACTTGGGACTAGATCTGTTCTTC.

This clone occurred once. This chain links TRBV28 with TRBJ1-2, with 8 nucleotides matching TRBD1. V was pared by 6 bases and J by 4 bases, with 10 bases of the junction left unmatched. The germline V gene has CDR1 MDHEN and CDR2 SYDVKM. The CDR3 is 15 amino acids. CDR3 nucleotides: TGTGCCAGCAGGGAAACTGGGACAGGCAGCTATGGCTACACCTTC. It encodes CASRETGTGSYGYTF.

The genes are TRBV19 and TRBJ2-1; 9 nucleotides line up with TRBD2. The CDR3 loop spans 14 amino acids. V shed 2 bases and J 4 bases; nucleotides not matched to a gene: 0. CDR1 LNHDA and CDR2 SQIVND come from the germline V gene (reference sequence). This CDR3 is CASSITSGYNEQFF. CDR3 DNA: TGTGCCAGTAGTATAACTAGCGGGTACAATGAGCAGTTCTTC.

The chain is built from TRBV6-1 and TRBJ1-2; D is unresolved. Germline CDR1 MNHNS, CDR2 SASEGT. With 4 bases removed from V and 3 bases from J, the gap between germline ends came to 6 bases. The CDR3 is 12 amino acids. CDR3 bases: TGTGCCAGCAGTGGGCCTGACTATGGCTACACCTTC. Its protein is CASSGPDYGYTF.

The CDR3 nucleotides are TGTGCCAGTGCGGACTGGAACACAGATACGCAGTATTTT. Translating it yields CASADWNTDTQYF. This chain links TRBV9 with TRBJ2-3; tentative D call: TRBD2 (5 bases). The germline V gene encodes CDR1 SGDLS and CDR2 YYNGEE. This CDR3 region has 13 residues. The V end lost 8 bases, the J end lost 2 bases, and 12 bases lay between the germline ends.

The V call is TRBV2, the J call TRBJ2-1, with 7 bases aligning to TRBD1. Trimming at V came to 6 bases and at J to 9 bases, leaving 5 bases not matched to a gene. Germline values: CDR1 SNHLY, CDR2 FYNNEI. The CDR3 spans 12 residues. The CDR3 loop reads CASRRTGGEQFF. CDR3 nucleotide sequence: TGTGCCAGCAGAAGGACAGGCGGTGAGCAGTTCTTC.

This rearrangement joins TRBV7-2 to TRBJ2-7, with D hard to call. Germline-derived CDR1 and CDR2 are SGHTA and FQGNSA. Trimming removed 1 base at V and 0 bases at J, with 10 bases between. This CDR3 contains 15 residues. The CDR3 reads CASSLGLGGSYEQYF. The CDR3 DNA reads TGTGCCAGCAGCTTAGGGTTAGGCGGCTCCTACGAGCAGTACTTC.

The genes are TRBV7-9 and TRBJ2-3, with D possibly TRBD2 on 5 matching bases. In germline, CDR1 is SEHNR, CDR2 FQNEAQ (reference sequence). This CDR3 region has 16 residues. Between the trimmed V and J ends, which lost 2 bases and 3 bases, there was a span of 15 bases. CDR3 sequence (DNA): TGTGCCAGCAGCTTATTCGGCAGTACGGGAACAGATACGCAGTATTTT. It is translated as CASSLFGSTGTDTQYF.